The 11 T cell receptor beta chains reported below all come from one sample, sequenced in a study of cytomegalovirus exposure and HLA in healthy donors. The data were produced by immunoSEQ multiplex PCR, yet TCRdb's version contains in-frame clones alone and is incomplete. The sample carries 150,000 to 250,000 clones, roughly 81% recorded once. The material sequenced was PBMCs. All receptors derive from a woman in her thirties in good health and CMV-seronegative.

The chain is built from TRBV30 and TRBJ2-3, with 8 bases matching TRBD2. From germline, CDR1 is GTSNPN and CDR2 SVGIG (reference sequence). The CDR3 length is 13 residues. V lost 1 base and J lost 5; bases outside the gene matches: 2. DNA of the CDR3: TGTGCCTGGAGTGACGGGGGGGAAGATACGCAGTATTTT. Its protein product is CAWSDGGEDTQYF.

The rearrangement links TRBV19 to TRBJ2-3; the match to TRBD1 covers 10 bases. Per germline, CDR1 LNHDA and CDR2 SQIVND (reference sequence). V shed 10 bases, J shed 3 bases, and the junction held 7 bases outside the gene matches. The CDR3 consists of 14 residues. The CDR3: CATQDRGRTDTQYF. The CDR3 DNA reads TGTGCCACCCAGGACAGGGGGAGGACAGATACGCAGTATTTT.

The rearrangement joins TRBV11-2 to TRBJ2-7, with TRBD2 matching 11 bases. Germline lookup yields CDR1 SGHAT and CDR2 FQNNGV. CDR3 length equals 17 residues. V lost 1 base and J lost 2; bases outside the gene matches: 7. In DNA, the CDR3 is TGTGCCAGCAGCTTAGTGGCGACTAGCGGGACCACCTACGAGCAGTACTTC. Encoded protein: CASSLVATSGTTYEQYF.

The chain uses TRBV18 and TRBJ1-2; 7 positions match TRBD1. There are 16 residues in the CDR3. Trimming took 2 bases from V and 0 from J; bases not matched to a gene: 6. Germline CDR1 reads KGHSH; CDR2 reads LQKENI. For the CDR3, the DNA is TGTGCCAGCTCACCAAAATCCGGGACAGCTAACTATGGCTACACCTTC. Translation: CASSPKSGTANYGYTF.

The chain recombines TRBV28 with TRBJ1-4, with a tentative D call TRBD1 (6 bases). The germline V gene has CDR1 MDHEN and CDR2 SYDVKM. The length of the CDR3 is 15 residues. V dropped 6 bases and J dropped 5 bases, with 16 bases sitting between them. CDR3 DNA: TGTGCCAGCAGAAATTACAGGGCTACCAATGAAAAACTGTTTTTT. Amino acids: CASRNYRATNEKLFF.

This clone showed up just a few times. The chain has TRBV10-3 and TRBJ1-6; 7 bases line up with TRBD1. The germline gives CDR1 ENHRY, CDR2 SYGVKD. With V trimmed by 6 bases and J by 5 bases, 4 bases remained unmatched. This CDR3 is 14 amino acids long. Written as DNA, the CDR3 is TGTGCCATCAGCCGGGACAGCGATAATTCACCCCTCCACTTT. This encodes CAISRDSDNSPLHF.

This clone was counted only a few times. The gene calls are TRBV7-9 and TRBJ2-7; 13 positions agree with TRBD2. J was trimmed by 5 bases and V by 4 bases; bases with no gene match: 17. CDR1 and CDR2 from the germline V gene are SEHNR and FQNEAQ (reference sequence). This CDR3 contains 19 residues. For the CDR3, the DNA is TGTGCCAGCAGCTCCCTAGACGGACTAGCGGGAGCCCCGCCTCACGAGCAGTACTTC. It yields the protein CASSSLDGLAGAPPHEQYF.

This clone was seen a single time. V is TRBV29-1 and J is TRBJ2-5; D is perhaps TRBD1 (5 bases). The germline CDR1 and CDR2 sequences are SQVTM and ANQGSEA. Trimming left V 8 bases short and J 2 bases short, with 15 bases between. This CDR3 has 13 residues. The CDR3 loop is CSYSGQLQETQYF. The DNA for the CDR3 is TGCAGCTACTCCGGACAACTGCAAGAGACCCAGTACTTC.

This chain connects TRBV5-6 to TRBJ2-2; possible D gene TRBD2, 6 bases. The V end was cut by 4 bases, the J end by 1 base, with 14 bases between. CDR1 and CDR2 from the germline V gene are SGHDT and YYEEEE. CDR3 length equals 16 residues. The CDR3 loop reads CASSPPGVRNTGELFF. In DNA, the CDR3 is TGTGCCAGCAGCCCCCCGGGAGTTAGGAACACCGGGGAGCTGTTTTTT.

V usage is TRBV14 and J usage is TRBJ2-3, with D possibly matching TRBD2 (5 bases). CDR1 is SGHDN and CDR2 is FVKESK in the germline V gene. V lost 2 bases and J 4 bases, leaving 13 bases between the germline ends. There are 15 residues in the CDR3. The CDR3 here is CASSQLGVGSDTQYF. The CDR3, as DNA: TGTGCCAGCAGCCAACTGGGAGTAGGTTCAGATACGCAGTATTTT.

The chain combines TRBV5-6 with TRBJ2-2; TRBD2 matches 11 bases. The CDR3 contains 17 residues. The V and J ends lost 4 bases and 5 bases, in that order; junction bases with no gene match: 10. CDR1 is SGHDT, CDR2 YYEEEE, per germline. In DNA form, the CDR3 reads TGTGCCAGCAGCCGGGGGATGGGGACTAGCGGAACCGGGGAGCTGTTTTTT. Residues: CASSRGMGTSGTGELFF.